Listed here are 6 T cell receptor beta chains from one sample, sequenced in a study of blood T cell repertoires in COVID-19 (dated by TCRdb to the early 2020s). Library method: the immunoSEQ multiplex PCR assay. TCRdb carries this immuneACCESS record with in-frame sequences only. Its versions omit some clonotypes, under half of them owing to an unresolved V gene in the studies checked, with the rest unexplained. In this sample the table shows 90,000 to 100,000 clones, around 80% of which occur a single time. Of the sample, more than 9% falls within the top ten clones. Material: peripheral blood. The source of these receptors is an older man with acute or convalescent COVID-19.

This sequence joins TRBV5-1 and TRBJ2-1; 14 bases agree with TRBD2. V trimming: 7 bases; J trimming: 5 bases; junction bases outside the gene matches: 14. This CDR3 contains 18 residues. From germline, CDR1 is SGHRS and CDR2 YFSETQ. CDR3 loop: CASRRTSGRYRDHNEQFF. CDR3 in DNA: TGCGCCAGCCGTCGGACTAGCGGGAGGTACCGGGACCACAATGAGCAGTTCTTC.

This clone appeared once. The CDR3 protein is CASRLRGGTGELFF. In DNA, the CDR3 is TGTGCCAGCAGACTAAGGGGGGGAACCGGGGAGCTGTTTTTT. V gene TRBV2 combines with J gene TRBJ2-2, with D possibly matching TRBD2 (7 bases). The CDR3 has 14 residues. Germline V lookup: CDR1 SNHLY, CDR2 FYNNEI. Trimming removed 6 bases from V and 5 bases from J, with 13 bases in between. The variable domain in full, completed from reference TRBV2 and TRBJ2-2, reads EPEVTQTPSHQVTQMGQEVILRCVPISNHLYFYWYRQILGQKVEFLVSFYNNEISEKSEIFDDQFSVERPDGSNFTLKIRSTKLEDSAMYFCASRLRGGTGELFFGEGSRLTVL.

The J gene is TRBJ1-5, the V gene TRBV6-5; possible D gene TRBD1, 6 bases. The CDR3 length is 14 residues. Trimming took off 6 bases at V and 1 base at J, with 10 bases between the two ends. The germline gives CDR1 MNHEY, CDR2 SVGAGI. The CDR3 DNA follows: TGTGCCAGCAGGAGGGACAACAGCAATCAGCCCCAGCATTTT. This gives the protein CASRRDNSNQPQHF.

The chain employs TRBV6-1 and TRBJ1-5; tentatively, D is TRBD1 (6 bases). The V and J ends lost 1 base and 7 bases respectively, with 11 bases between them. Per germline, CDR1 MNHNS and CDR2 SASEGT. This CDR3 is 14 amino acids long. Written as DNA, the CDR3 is TGTGCCAGCAGTGAAGGGGGGCCGAGACAGCCCCAGCATTTT. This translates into CASSEGGPRQPQHF.

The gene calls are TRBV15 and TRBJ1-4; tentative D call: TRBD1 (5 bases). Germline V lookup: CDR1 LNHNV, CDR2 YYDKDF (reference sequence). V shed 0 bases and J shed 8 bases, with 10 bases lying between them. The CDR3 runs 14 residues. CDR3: CATSRDARGEKLFF. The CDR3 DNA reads TGTGCCACCAGCAGAGACGCACGGGGGGAAAAACTGTTTTTT.

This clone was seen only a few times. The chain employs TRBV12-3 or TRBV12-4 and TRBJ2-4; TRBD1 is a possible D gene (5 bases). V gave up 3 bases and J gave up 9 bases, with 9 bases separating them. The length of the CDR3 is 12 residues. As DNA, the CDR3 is TGTGCCAGCAGTTTCAATCAGGGCATTCAGTACTTC. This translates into CASSFNQGIQYF.